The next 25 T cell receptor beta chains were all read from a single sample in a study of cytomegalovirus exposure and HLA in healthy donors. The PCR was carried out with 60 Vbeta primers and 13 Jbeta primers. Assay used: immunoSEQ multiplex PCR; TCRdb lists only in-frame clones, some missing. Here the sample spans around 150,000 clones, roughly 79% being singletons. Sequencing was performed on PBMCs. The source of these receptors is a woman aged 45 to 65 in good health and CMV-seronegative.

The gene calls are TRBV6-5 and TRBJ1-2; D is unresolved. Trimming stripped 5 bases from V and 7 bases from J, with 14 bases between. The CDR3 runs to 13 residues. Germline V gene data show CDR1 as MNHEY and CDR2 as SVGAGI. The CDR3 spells CASSEGRWAGYTF. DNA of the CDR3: TGTGCCAGCAGTGAAGGTCGGTGGGCTGGCTACACCTTC.

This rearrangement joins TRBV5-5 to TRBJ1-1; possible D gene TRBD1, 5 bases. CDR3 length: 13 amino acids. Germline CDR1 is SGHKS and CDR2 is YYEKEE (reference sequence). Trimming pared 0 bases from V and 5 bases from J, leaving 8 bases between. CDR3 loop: CASSLGGETEAFF. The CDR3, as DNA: TGTGCCAGCAGCTTGGGGGGCGAAACTGAAGCTTTCTTT.

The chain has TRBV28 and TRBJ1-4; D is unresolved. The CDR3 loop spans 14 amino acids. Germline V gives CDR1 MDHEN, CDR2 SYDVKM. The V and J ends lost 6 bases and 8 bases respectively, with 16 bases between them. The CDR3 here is CASSDQIFWEKLFF. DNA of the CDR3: TGTGCCAGCAGCGATCAGATATTTTGGGAAAAACTGTTTTTT. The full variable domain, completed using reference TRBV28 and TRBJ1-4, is DVKVTQSSRYLVKRTGEKVFLECVQDMDHENMFWYRQDPGLGLRLIYFSYDVKMKEKGDIPEGYSVSREKKERFSLILESASTNQTSMYLCASSDQIFWEKLFFGSGTQLSVL.

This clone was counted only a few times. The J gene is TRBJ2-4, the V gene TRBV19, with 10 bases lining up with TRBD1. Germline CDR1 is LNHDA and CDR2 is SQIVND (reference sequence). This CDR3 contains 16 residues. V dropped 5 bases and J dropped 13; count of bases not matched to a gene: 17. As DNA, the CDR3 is TGTGCCAGTAGTCCCGACTCGGGACAGGGGTCTCCTCCCCAGTACTTC. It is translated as CASSPDSGQGSPPQYF.

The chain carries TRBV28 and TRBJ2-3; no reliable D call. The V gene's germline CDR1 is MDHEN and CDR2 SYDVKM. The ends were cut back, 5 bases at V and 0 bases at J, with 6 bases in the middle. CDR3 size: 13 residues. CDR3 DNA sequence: TGTGCCAGCAGTCCCCCTAGCACAGATACGCAGTATTTT. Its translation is CASSPPSTDTQYF.

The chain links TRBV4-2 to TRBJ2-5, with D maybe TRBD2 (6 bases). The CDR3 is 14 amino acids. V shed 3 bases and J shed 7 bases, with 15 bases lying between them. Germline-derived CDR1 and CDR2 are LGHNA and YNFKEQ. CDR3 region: CASSQIGGAGTQYF. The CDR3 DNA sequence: TGTGCCAGCAGCCAGATCGGAGGGGCCGGGACCCAGTACTTC.

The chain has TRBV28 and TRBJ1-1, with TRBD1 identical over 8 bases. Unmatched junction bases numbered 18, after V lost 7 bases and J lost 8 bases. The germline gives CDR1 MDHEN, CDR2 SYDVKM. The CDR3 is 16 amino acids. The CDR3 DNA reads TGTGCCAGCATTCCGGGGAACAGGGGGAGGACTGGGGAAGCTTTCTTT. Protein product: CASIPGNRGRTGEAFF.

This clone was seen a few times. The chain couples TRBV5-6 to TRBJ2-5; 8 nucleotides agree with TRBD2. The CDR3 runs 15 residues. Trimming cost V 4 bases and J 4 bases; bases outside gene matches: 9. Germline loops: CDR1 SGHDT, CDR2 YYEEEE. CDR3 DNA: TGTGCCAGCAGCGAGGCGGGGGGCCCCACAGAGACCCAGTACTTC. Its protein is CASSEAGGPTETQYF.

The CDR3 DNA is TGTGCCAGCGGGCAGAGCTCCTACAATGAGCAGTTCTTC. This sequence encodes CASGQSSYNEQFF. This chain joins TRBV6-1 and TRBJ2-1; D is undetermined. The V end was cut by 8 bases, the J end by 0 bases, with 8 bases between. Germline loops: CDR1 MNHNS, CDR2 SASEGT. This CDR3 has 13 residues.

CDR3 in amino acids: CASSLGSQGARNTQYF. CDR3 nucleotide sequence: TGTGCCAGCAGCCTTGGGAGTCAGGGGGCTCGGAATACGCAGTATTTT. This rearrangement joins TRBV5-6 to TRBJ2-3; 8 bases match TRBD1. The CDR3 has 16 amino acids. The ends lost 4 bases at V and 7 bases at J; junction bases unmatched: 14. Looked up from germline, CDR1 is SGHDT and CDR2 is YYEEEE.

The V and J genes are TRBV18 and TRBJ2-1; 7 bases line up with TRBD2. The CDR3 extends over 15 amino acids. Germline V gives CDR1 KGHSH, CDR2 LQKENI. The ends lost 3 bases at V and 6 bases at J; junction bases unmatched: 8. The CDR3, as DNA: TGTGCCAGCTCACCTGAGCGGGGCGTATTCAATGAGCAGTTCTTC. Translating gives CASSPERGVFNEQFF.

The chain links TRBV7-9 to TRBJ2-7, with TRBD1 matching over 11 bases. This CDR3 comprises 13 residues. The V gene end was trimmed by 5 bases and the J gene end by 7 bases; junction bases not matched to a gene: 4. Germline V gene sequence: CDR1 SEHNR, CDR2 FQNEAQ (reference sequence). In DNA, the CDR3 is TGTGCCAGCAGCGGACAGGGGGCGCGGGAGCAGTACTTC. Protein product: CASSGQGAREQYF.

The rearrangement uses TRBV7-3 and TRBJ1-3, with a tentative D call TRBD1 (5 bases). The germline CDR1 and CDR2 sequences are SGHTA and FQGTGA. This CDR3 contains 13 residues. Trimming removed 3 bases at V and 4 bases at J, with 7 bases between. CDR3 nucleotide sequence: TGTGCCAGCAGCTTGGCAGGGGGAAACACCATATATTTT. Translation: CASSLAGGNTIYF.

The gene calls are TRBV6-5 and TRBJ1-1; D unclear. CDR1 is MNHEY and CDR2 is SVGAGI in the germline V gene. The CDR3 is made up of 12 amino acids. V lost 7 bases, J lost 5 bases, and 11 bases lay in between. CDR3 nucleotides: TGTGCCAGCATTTCCCCCTTTACTGAAGCTTTCTTT. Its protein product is CASISPFTEAFF.

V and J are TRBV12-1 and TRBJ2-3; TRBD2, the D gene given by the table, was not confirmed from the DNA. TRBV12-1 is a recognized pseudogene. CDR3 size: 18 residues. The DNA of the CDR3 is TGTGCCAGCAGCCAAAGACTAGCGGGGGGGGCAAACACAGATACGCAGTATTTT. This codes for CASSQRLAGGANTDTQYF.

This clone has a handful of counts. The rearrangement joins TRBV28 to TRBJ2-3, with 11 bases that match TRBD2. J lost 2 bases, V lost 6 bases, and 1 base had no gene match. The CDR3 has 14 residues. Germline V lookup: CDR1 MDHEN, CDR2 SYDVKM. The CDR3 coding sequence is TGTGCCAGCAGGACTAGCGGGATCACAGATACGCAGTATTTT. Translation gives CASRTSGITDTQYF.

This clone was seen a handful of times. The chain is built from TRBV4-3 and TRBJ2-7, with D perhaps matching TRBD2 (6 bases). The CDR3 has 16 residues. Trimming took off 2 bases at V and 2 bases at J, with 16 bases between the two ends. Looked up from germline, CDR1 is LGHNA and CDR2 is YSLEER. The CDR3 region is CASSQQTGDIPYEQYF. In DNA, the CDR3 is TGCGCCAGCAGCCAACAAACGGGGGATATCCCCTACGAGCAGTACTTC.

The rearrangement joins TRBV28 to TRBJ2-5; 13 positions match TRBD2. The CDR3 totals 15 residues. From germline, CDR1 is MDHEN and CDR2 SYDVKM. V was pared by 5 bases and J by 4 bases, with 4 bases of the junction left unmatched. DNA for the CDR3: TGTGCCAGCAGTACACTAGCGGGAGGGCGAGAGACCCAGTACTTC. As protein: CASSTLAGGRETQYF.

The CDR3 here is CASSQSGREQFF. Written as DNA, the CDR3 is TGCGCCAGCAGCCAATCCGGTCGGGAGCAGTTCTTC. The chain couples TRBV4-1 to TRBJ2-1; no clear D gene. The germline CDR1 and CDR2 sequences are MGHRA and YSYEKL. The germline V and J ends were trimmed by 2 bases and 10 bases, with 9 bases remaining between them. The CDR3 is 12 residues long.

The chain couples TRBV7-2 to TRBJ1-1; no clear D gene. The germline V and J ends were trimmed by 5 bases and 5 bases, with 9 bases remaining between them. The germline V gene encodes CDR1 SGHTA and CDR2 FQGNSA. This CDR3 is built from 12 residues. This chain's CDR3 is CASSLTGTEAFF. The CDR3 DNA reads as TGTGCCAGCAGCCTTACGGGAACTGAAGCTTTCTTT.

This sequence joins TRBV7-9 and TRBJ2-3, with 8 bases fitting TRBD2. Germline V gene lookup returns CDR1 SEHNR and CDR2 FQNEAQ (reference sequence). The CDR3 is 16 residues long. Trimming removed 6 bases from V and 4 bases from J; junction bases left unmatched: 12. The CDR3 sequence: CASRQRRGAGADTQYF. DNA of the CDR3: TGTGCCAGCAGACAGAGGCGGGGGGCCGGCGCAGATACGCAGTATTTT.

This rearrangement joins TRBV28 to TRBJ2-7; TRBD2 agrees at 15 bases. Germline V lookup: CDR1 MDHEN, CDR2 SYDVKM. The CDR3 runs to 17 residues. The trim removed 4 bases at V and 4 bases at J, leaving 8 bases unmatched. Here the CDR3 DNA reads TGTGCCAGCAGTTCCTCGGGACTAGCGGGAGGATCTTACGAGCAGTACTTC. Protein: CASSSSGLAGGSYEQYF.

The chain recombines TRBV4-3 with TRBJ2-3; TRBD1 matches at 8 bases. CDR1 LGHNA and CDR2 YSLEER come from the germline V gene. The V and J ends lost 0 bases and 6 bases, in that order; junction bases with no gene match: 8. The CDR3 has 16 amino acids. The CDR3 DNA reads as TGCGCCAGCAGCCAAGATACAGGCAGGGGGCTCGATACGCAGTATTTT. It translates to CASSQDTGRGLDTQYF.

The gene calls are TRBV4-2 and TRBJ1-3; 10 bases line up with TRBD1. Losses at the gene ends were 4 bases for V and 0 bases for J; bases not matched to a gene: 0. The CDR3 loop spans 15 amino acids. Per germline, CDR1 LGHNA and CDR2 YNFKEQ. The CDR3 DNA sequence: TGTGCCAGCAGCCGACAGGGGGCCTCTGGAAACACCATATATTTT. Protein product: CASSRQGASGNTIYF.

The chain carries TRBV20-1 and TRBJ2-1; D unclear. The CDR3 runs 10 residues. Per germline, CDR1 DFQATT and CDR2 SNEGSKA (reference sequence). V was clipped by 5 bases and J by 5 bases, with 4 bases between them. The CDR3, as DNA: TGCAGTGCTCTCGACAATGAGCAGTTCTTC. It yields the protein CSALDNEQFF.